A single sample gave rise to the 20 T cell receptor beta chains below, sequenced in a study of T cell changes during pregnancy in multiple sclerosis (dated by TCRdb to about 2019). The library relied on the immunoSEQ multiplex PCR assay. TCRdb carries this immuneACCESS record with in-frame sequences only. Its versions omit some clonotypes, under half of them owing to an unresolved V gene in the studies checked, with the rest unexplained. The sample profile shows tens of thousands of clones; roughly 91% of them were found once. The ten largest clones capture roughly 6.9% of the sample. The sequencing used CD8+ T cells from peripheral blood mononuclear cells, collected in the first trimester of pregnancy. Receptor source: a female donor with multiple sclerosis, enrolled in a pregnancy study.

This chain links TRBV27 with TRBJ2-1, with 10 bases lining up with TRBD2. Germline V CDR1 and CDR2: MNHEY, SMNVEV (reference sequence). The CDR3 extends over 16 amino acids. V was pared by 2 bases and J by 1 base, with 2 bases of the junction left unmatched. In DNA form, the CDR3 reads TGTGCCAGCAGTTTAGCTAGCGGGAGTTCCTACAATGAGCAGTTCTTC. This sequence encodes CASSLASGSSYNEQFF.

Only a few counts were recorded for this clone. The rearrangement joins TRBV6-4 to TRBJ2-2; D perhaps matches TRBD2 (7 bases). V lost 0 bases, J lost 3 bases, and 14 bases lay in between. This CDR3 contains 17 residues. Germline V CDR1 and CDR2: MRHNA, SNTAGT. The CDR3 nucleotides read TGTGCCAGCAGTGACTCGGGAGGGGGAATGTACACCGGGGAGCTGTTTTTT. It codes for CASSDSGGGMYTGELFF.

The gene calls are TRBV5-1 and TRBJ2-2, with 9 bases aligning to TRBD2. Germline CDR1 and CDR2: SGHRS and YFSETQ. This CDR3 comprises 17 residues. Trimming cost V 1 base and J 8 bases; bases outside gene matches: 12. CDR3 coding DNA: TGCGCCAGCAGCTTGTGGGGTTGCGGGAGGGCGGGAGGGGAGCTGTTTTTT. It translates to CASSLWGCGRAGGELFF.

The rearrangement uses TRBV13 and TRBJ1-1; D gene ambiguous. The germline CDR1 and CDR2 sequences are PRHDT and FYEKMQ (reference sequence). V shed 2 bases and J shed 4 bases, with 8 bases lying between them. CDR3 length: 13 amino acids. CDR3 DNA sequence: TGTGCCAGCAGCTTAAATGCAGGCACTGAAGCTTTCTTT. Amino acids: CASSLNAGTEAFF.

V is TRBV18 and J is TRBJ2-7; maybe TRBD2 (6 bases). Germline V gene lookup returns CDR1 KGHSH and CDR2 LQKENI. Deletions cut 1 base from V and 3 bases from J, with 16 bases between. The CDR3 consists of 16 residues. The DNA of the CDR3 is TGTGCCAGCTCACCACTCATGGGGGGACCTTACTACGAGCAGTACTTC. Protein product: CASSPLMGGPYYEQYF.

The chain employs TRBV5-1 and TRBJ2-3, with 10 nucleotides matching TRBD2. The CDR3 spans 18 residues. The germline gives CDR1 SGHRS, CDR2 YFSETQ. J was trimmed by 0 bases and V by 0 bases; bases with no gene match: 7. The CDR3 nucleotides are TGCGCCAGCAGCTTGGATGCTAGCGGGAGTCGAAGCACAGATACGCAGTATTTT. Translated, it gives CASSLDASGSRSTDTQYF.

This clone has just one count. The gene calls are TRBV4-3 and TRBJ1-1; no clear D. Trimming cost V 0 bases and J 0 bases, with 8 bases left between them. Germline V gives CDR1 LGHNA, CDR2 YSLEER. The CDR3 covers 15 residues. This chain's CDR3 is CASSQDRAVNTEAFF. The CDR3 coding sequence is TGCGCCAGCAGCCAAGATAGAGCGGTGAACACTGAAGCTTTCTTT.

The V call is TRBV27, the J call TRBJ1-2, with 8 nucleotides matching TRBD1. In germline, CDR1 is MNHEY, CDR2 SMNVEV (reference sequence). V lost 5 bases, J lost 8 bases, and 7 bases stayed unmatched. The CDR3 is made up of 13 amino acids. The CDR3 nucleotides are TGTGCCAGCAGTCAGACAGGGGTTCTCGGCTACACCTTC. It translates to CASSQTGVLGYTF.

This clone was picked up one time. This chain joins TRBV7-9 and TRBJ1-1; D ambiguous. This CDR3 spans 13 amino acids. In germline, CDR1 is SEHNR, CDR2 FQNEAQ (reference sequence). V was trimmed by 5 bases and J by 3 bases, leaving 10 bases between them. Here the CDR3 reads CASSRHHDTEAFF. CDR3 DNA: TGTGCCAGCAGCCGACACCATGACACTGAAGCTTTCTTT.

The chain joins TRBV4-3 to TRBJ1-1; possible D gene TRBD1, 6 bases. Germline CDR1 LGHNA, CDR2 YSLEER. The CDR3 is made up of 15 amino acids. Trimming pared 4 bases from V and 4 bases from J, leaving 16 bases between. CDR3 nucleotides: TGCGCCAGCAGCCCGTCGGGGGGGGCTATCACTGAAGCTTTCTTT. It encodes CASSPSGGAITEAFF.

In nucleotides, the CDR3 is TGTGCCAGCAGCTCCCCAACAGGGCCGAACACTGAAGCTTTCTTT. Translating gives CASSSPTGPNTEAFF. The genes are TRBV7-9 and TRBJ1-1; D may be TRBD1 (6 bases). Germline V gives CDR1 SEHNR, CDR2 FQNEAQ (reference sequence). Trimming pared 4 bases from V and 1 base from J, leaving 13 bases between. This CDR3 is 15 amino acids long.

The chain joins TRBV7-9 to TRBJ2-5; D is unresolved. This CDR3 contains 16 residues. Trimming took off 4 bases at V and 1 base at J, with 16 bases between the two ends. Germline assignment: CDR1 SEHNR and CDR2 FQNEAQ (reference sequence). CDR3 sequence: CASSWMNRVGQETQYF. CDR3 in DNA: TGTGCCAGCAGCTGGATGAACCGGGTAGGCCAAGAGACCCAGTACTTC.

The chain is built from TRBV7-2 and TRBJ1-1; D may be TRBD1 (6 bases). This CDR3 spans 12 amino acids. Germline V gives CDR1 SGHTA, CDR2 FQGNSA. V gave up 4 bases and J gave up 6 bases, with 9 bases separating them. The CDR3, as DNA: TGTGCCAGCAGCTCCGGGACACCTGAAGCTTTCTTT. Amino acid sequence: CASSSGTPEAFF. Together with reference TRBV7-2 and TRBJ1-1, the CDR3 gives the full variable domain: GAGVSQSPSNKVTEKGKDVELRCDPISGHTALYWYRQSLGQGLEFLIYFQGNSAPDKSGLPSDRFSAERTGGSVSTLTIQRTQQEDSAVYLCASSSGTPEAFFGQGTRLTVV.

The rearrangement joins TRBV4-2 to TRBJ2-3, with D maybe TRBD2 (6 bases). The length of the CDR3 is 16 residues. The V gene's germline CDR1 is LGHNA and CDR2 YNFKEQ. V dropped 6 bases and J dropped 2 bases, with 18 bases sitting between them. The CDR3 nucleotides are TGTGCCAGCAGTCTAAAGGAGGGGTCTTCCACAGATACGCAGTATTTT. Its translation is CASSLKEGSSTDTQYF.

The rearrangement links TRBV6-6 to TRBJ1-3; 7 bases agree with TRBD1. With 0 bases clipped from V and 2 bases from J, the junction kept 1 base outside the gene matches. In germline, CDR1 is MNHNY, CDR2 SVGAGI (reference sequence). The CDR3 length is 15 residues. The DNA of the CDR3 is TGTGCCAGCAGTTACTCGACAGGGCCTGGAAACACCATATATTTT. Amino acid sequence: CASSYSTGPGNTIYF.

The rearrangement links TRBV7-9 to TRBJ2-7; 9 bases are shared with TRBD2. This CDR3 is 15 amino acids long. J lost 2 bases, V lost 3 bases, and 5 bases had no gene match. Germline assignment: CDR1 SEHNR and CDR2 FQNEAQ (reference sequence). Written as DNA, the CDR3 is TGTGCCAGCAGCTTGGCTAGCGGGACCACCTACGAGCAGTACTTC. Translating gives CASSLASGTTYEQYF.

This clone was seen just once. This chain connects TRBV5-4 to TRBJ2-3; no clear D. The CDR3 loop spans 12 amino acids. Germline CDR1 SGHNT, CDR2 YYREEE (reference sequence). V was trimmed by 0 bases and J by 4 bases, leaving 3 bases between them. The CDR3 is CASSLEPDTQYF. For the CDR3, the DNA is TGTGCCAGCAGCTTGGAGCCAGATACGCAGTATTTT.

The V gene is TRBV7-2, the J gene TRBJ2-7, with TRBD2 as a possible D gene (6 bases). This CDR3 has 15 amino acids. Germline lookup yields CDR1 SGHTA and CDR2 FQGNSA. Trimming stripped 5 bases from V and 7 bases from J, with 21 bases between. The DNA of the CDR3 is TGTGCCAGCAGCGCCGGTGTAACTAGCTATTGGGAGCAGTACTTC. This translates into CASSAGVTSYWEQYF.

The chain uses TRBV6-5 and TRBJ2-1; possible D gene TRBD2, 5 bases. This CDR3 region has 12 residues. The V end lost 8 bases, the J end lost 0 bases, and 5 bases lay between the germline ends. Germline V gene lookup returns CDR1 MNHEY and CDR2 SVGAGI. The CDR3 region has the DNA TGTGCCAGCGGGAGCTCCTACAATGAGCAGTTCTTC. Protein sequence: CASGSSYNEQFF.

The chain joins TRBV27 to TRBJ2-1; 10 bases fit TRBD1. The germline CDR1 and CDR2 sequences are MNHEY and SMNVEV (reference sequence). This CDR3 region has 15 residues. The trim removed 9 bases at V and 2 bases at J, leaving 7 bases unmatched. CDR3 nucleotide sequence: TGTGCCAGTACGTTTGGGACAGGGGCCTACAATGAGCAGTTCTTC. Residues: CASTFGTGAYNEQFF.